The next 18 T cell receptor beta chains were all read from a single sample in a study of T cell responses to AZD1222 COVID-19 vaccine. The method was immunoSEQ multiplex PCR; TCRdb's version includes in-frame clones alone and lacks a portion of them. Among about 85,000 clones listed, roughly 85% were seen once. Sequenced material: peripheral blood, taken 28 days after the second AZD1222 dose. All receptors derive from an adult who received the AZD1222 COVID-19 vaccine.

This chain links TRBV19 with TRBJ1-1; perhaps TRBD1 as D (5 bases). Trimming took 11 bases from V and 1 from J, leaving 14 bases between them. The CDR3 totals 13 residues. CDR1 and CDR2 from the germline V gene are LNHDA and SQIVND (reference sequence). The CDR3 here is CAVAPDTNTEAFF. As DNA, the CDR3 is TGTGCCGTCGCCCCGGACACGAACACTGAAGCTTTCTTT.

This clone was seen a single time. The J gene is TRBJ2-5, the V gene TRBV29-1; 9 bases are shared with TRBD1. The CDR3 is 13 residues long. CDR1 is SQVTM, CDR2 ANQGSEA, per germline. V shed 8 bases, J shed 2 bases, and the junction held 6 bases outside the gene matches. The CDR3, as DNA: TGCAGCAAGAACAGGGGGCTGCAAGAGACCCAGTACTTC. Amino acids: CSKNRGLQETQYF.

This chain's CDR3 is CASSHQTGGHNEQYF. CDR3 DNA: TGTGCCAGCAGCCATCAAACGGGGGGGCATAACGAGCAGTACTTC. J is TRBJ2-7 and V is TRBV3-1 (or the pseudogene TRBV3-2); 8 bases agree with TRBD2. The V and J ends lost 3 bases and 5 bases, in that order; junction bases with no gene match: 9. Looked up from germline, CDR1 is LGHDT and CDR2 is YNNKEL (reference sequence). The CDR3 is 15 residues long.

The genes are TRBV7-6 and TRBJ2-2; 8 bases agree with TRBD1. The trim removed 2 bases at V and 4 bases at J, leaving 6 bases unmatched. This CDR3 has 16 residues. CDR1 is SGHVS and CDR2 is FNYEAQ in the germline V gene. The CDR3 DNA sequence: TGTGCCAGCAGCTTACTCTCAGGGGGCTTCACCGGGGAGCTGTTTTTT. Its protein product is CASSLLSGGFTGELFF.

Here the CDR3 reads CASSYLVYEQFF. In DNA, the CDR3 is TGTGCCAGCAGTTACTTGGTCTATGAGCAGTTCTTC. This rearrangement joins TRBV6-2 or TRBV6-3 to TRBJ2-1; D not resolved. Germline CDR1 MNHEY, CDR2 SVGEGT. The CDR3 extends over 12 amino acids. Trimming cost V 1 base and J 8 bases, with 6 bases left between them.

The gene calls are TRBV14 and TRBJ1-6; D call uncertain. Trimming cost V 0 bases and J 8 bases, with 11 bases left between them. The CDR3 is made up of 15 amino acids. Germline V gene lookup returns CDR1 SGHDN and CDR2 FVKESK. CDR3 loop: CASSQDINEYSPLHF. CDR3 DNA: TGTGCCAGCAGCCAAGATATAAACGAATATTCACCCCTCCACTTT.

V and J are TRBV6-2 or TRBV6-3 and TRBJ2-5, with no clear D. Germline loops: CDR1 MNHEY, CDR2 SVGEGT. Trimming took off 6 bases at V and 4 bases at J, with 9 bases between the two ends. The CDR3 is 12 residues long. CDR3 region: CASSFLPETQYF. CDR3 coding DNA: TGTGCCAGCAGCTTTCTCCCAGAGACCCAGTACTTC.

The chain uses TRBV5-1 and TRBJ1-2; D might be TRBD1 (5 bases). V was shortened by 0 bases and J by 2 bases, with 5 bases between the two germline ends. The CDR3 is 13 residues long. Germline CDR1 and CDR2: SGHRS and YFSETQ. The CDR3 spells CASSLAGNYGYTF. CDR3 coding DNA: TGCGCCAGCAGCTTGGCAGGGAACTATGGCTACACCTTC.

This clone was seen more than once but under ten times. The rearrangement links TRBV28 to TRBJ2-7; D is uncertain. Germline CDR1 MDHEN, CDR2 SYDVKM. V shed 2 bases and J shed 0 bases, with 5 bases lying between them. CDR3 size: 13 residues. CDR3 protein: CASSLTNSYEQYF. The CDR3 bases are TGTGCCAGCAGTTTAACCAACTCCTACGAGCAGTACTTC. The full variable domain, rest sourced from reference TRBV28 and TRBJ2-7, is DVKVTQSSRYLVKRTGEKVFLECVQDMDHENMFWYRQDPGLGLRLIYFSYDVKMKEKGDIPEGYSVSREKKERFSLILESASTNQTSMYLCASSLTNSYEQYFGPGTRLTVT.

V and J are TRBV18 and TRBJ1-5; D gene ambiguous. Trimming cost V 1 base and J 1 base, with 17 bases left between them. The CDR3 sequence is 18 residues long. Germline CDR1 is KGHSH and CDR2 is LQKENI. For the CDR3, the DNA is TGTGCCAGCTCACCACAGCCATCCGGACCTCAAAGCAATCAGCCCCAGCATTTT. As protein: CASSPQPSGPQSNQPQHF.

This sequence joins TRBV13 and TRBJ1-6, with 9 bases matching TRBD1. With 0 bases clipped from V and 0 bases from J, the junction kept 6 bases outside the gene matches. The germline gives CDR1 PRHDT, CDR2 FYEKMQ (reference sequence). The CDR3 is 19 residues long. The DNA of the CDR3 is TGTGCCAGCAGCTTAGGGGTAGGGACAGGGAGCTCCTATAATTCACCCCTCCACTTT. It yields the protein CASSLGVGTGSSYNSPLHF.

DNA of the CDR3: TGTGCCAGTAGTAGGGGGCCGTCTAATCAGCCGAACACTGAAGCTTTCTTT. Translation: CASSRGPSNQPNTEAFF. The chain links TRBV19 to TRBJ1-1; a weak D match, TRBD1 (6 bases). Germline CDR1 reads LNHDA; CDR2 reads SQIVND (reference sequence). This CDR3 region has 17 residues. V was pared by 4 bases and J by 1 base, with 19 bases between.

V gene TRBV7-2 combines with J gene TRBJ1-5; D gene unclear. CDR1 and CDR2 from the germline V gene are SGHTA and FQGNSA. With 0 bases removed from V and 1 base from J, the gap between germline ends came to 13 bases. The CDR3 is made up of 17 amino acids. The CDR3 region has the DNA TGTGCCAGCAGCTTAGCTCGCATCAAGGCGAGCAATCAGCCCCAGCATTTT. Its protein is CASSLARIKASNQPQHF.

The rearrangement joins TRBV21-1 to TRBJ1-2. TRBV21-1 is an annotated pseudogene. CDR3 length: 13 residues. The CDR3 DNA is TGTGCCAGCCGGATGCCGGACGTTAGTGGCTACACCTTC. It is translated as CASRMPDVSGYTF.

This chain joins TRBV7-2 and TRBJ2-1; D is possibly TRBD1 (6 bases). This CDR3 is 15 amino acids long. Germline V gene lookup returns CDR1 SGHTA and CDR2 FQGNSA. V was cut by 5 bases and J by 0 bases, with 11 bases left in between. CDR3 in amino acids: CASSPGVASYNEQFF. CDR3 bases: TGTGCCAGCAGCCCAGGGGTGGCCTCCTACAATGAGCAGTTCTTC.

The chain couples TRBV5-5 to TRBJ2-2; possibly TRBD2 for D (6 bases). Germline V gene lookup returns CDR1 SGHKS and CDR2 YYEKEE (reference sequence). Between the trimmed V and J ends, which lost 4 bases and 2 bases, there was a span of 12 bases. This CDR3 region has 15 residues. The CDR3 DNA reads as TGTGCCAGCAGCCCCGGGAGCTTTAACACCGGGGAGCTGTTTTTT. It encodes CASSPGSFNTGELFF. Looking up the rest from reference TRBV5-5 and TRBJ2-2 gives the full variable domain: DAGVTQSPTHLIKTRGQQVTLRCSPISGHKSVSWYQQVLGQGPQFIFQYYEKEERGRGNFPDRFSARQFPNYSSELNVNALLLGDSALYLCASSPGSFNTGELFFGEGSRLTVL.

This chain uses TRBV3-1 (or the pseudogene TRBV3-2) with TRBJ2-3; D gene ambiguous. The CDR3 has 12 residues. V was clipped by 1 base and J by 6 bases, with 5 bases between them. Germline V gene data show CDR1 as LGHDT and CDR2 as YNNKEL (reference sequence). This CDR3 is CASSQVPDTQYF. Written as DNA, the CDR3 is TGTGCCAGCAGCCAAGTTCCCGATACGCAGTATTTT.

The chain carries TRBV10-3 and TRBJ2-7, with 9 bases that match TRBD2. Germline V lookup: CDR1 ENHRY, CDR2 SYGVKD. The CDR3 is made up of 17 amino acids. V was clipped by 2 bases and J by 9 bases; unmatched bases: 17. CDR3 sequence reads: CAISEPQGERGVRGQYF. CDR3 bases: TGTGCCATCAGTGAGCCTCAAGGAGAGCGGGGGGTACGTGGGCAGTACTTC.